This T cell receptor (beta chain) appears in the sequencing data of a study of CD8 T cells in ankylosing spondylitis. Study-wide points: Blood from ankylosing spondylitis patients appeared to carry a characteristic roughly 8-variant TCR beta motif. Earlier literature documents some of the motif variants in reactive arthritis synovial fluid and blood.

For this clonotype: Its antigen is still unknown.

Making use of molecular barcodes, quantitative 5'-RACE generated TCR beta libraries. One entry per CDR3 protein, called by TCRdb with MiXCR from the 5' RACE reads. The table lists roughly 400,000 distinct CDR3 sequences, about a fifth of them singletons, with about 15% in the top ten. Sequencing was done on a sample of blood, either unsorted or a sorted T cell fraction (not recorded which). The sequence came from a male donor with ankylosing spondylitis.

CDR3 coding DNA: TGCGCCAGCAGCTCTGTCGTGGGACAGCAAGAGACCCAGTACTTC. This translates into CASSSVVGQQETQYF. V and J are TRBV5-1 and TRBJ2-5; TRBD1 aligns across 7 bases. CDR3 length: 15 amino acids. CDR1 is SGHRS and CDR2 is YFSETQ in the germline V gene. The trim removed 3 bases at V and 2 bases at J, leaving 7 bases unmatched.